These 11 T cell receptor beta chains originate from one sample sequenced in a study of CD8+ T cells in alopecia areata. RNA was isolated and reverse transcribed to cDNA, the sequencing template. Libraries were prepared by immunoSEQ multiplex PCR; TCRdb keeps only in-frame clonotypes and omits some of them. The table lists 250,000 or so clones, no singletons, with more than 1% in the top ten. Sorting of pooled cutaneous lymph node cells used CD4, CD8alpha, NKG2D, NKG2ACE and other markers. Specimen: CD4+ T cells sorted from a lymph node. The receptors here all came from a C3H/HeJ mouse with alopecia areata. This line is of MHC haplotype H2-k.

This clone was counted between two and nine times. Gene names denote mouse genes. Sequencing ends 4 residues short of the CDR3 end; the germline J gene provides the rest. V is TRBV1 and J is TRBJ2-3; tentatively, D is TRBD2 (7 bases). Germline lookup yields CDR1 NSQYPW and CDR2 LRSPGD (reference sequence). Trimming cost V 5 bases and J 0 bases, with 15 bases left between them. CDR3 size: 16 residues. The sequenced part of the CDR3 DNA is TGCACCTGCAGTTCCCGAGGGGGGGTGAGTGCAGAA. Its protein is CTCSSRGGVSAE. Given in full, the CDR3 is CTCSSRGGVSAETLYF.

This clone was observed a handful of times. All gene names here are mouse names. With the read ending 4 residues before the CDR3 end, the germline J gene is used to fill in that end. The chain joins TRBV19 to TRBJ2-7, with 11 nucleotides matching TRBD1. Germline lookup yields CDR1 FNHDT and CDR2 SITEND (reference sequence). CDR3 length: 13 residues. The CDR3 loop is CASRRTGGNEQYF. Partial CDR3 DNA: TGTGCCAGCAGGCGGACAGGGGGCAAT.

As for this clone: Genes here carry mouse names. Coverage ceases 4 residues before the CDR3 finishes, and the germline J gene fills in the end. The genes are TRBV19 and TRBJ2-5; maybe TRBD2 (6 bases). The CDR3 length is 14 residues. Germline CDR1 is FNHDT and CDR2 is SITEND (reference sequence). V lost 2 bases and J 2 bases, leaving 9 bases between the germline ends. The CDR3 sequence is CASSIKLGQDTQYF. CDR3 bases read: TGTGCCAGCAGTATCAAACTGGGCCAAGAC.

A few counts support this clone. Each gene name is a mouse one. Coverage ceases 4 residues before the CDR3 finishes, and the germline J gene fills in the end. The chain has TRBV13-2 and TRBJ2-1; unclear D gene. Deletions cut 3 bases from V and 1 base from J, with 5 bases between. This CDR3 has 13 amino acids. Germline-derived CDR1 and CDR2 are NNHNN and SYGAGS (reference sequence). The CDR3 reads CASGVQNYAEQFF. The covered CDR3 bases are TGTGCCAGCGGTGTGCAGAACTATGCT.

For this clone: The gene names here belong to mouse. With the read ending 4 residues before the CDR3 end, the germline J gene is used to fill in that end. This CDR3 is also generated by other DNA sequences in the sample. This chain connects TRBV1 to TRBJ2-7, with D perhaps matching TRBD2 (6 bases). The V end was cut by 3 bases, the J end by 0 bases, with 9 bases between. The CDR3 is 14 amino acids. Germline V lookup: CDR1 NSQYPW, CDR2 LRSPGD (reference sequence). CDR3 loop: CTCSASWGSYEQYF. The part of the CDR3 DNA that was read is TGCACCTGCAGTGCTTCCTGGGGCTCCTAT.

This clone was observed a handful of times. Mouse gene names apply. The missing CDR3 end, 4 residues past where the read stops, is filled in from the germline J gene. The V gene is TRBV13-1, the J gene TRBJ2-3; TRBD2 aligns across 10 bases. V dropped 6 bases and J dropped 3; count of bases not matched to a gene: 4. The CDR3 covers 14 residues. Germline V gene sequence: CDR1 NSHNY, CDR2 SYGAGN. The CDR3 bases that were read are TGTGCCAGCACCCCGACTGGGGGGGCAGAA. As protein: CASTPTGGAE. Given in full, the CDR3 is CASTPTGGAETLYF.

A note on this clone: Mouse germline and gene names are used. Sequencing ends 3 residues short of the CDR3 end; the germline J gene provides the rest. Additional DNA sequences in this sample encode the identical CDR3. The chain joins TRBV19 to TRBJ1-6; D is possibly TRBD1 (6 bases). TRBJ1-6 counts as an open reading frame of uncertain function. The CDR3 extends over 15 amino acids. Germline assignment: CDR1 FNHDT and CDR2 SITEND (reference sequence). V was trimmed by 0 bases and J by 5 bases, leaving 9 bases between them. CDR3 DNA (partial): TGTGCCAGCAGTATAGCGGGACAAAATAATTCGCCC. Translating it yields CASSIAGQNNSP. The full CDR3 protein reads CASSIAGQNNSPLYF.

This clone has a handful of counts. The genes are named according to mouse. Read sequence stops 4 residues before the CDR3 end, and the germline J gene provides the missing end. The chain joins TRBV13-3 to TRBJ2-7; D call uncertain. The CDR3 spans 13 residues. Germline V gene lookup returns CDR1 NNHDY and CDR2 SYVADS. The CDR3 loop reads CASSDILAYEQYF. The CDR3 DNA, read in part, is TGTGCCAGCAGTGATATCCTGGCATAT.

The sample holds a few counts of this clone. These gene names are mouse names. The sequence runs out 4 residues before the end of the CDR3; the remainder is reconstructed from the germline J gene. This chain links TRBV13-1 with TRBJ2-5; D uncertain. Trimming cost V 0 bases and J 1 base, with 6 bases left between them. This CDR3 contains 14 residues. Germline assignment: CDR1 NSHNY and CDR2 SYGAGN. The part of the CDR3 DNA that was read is TGTGCCAGCAGTGATGTCACAGACCAAGAC. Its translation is CASSDVTDQD. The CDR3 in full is CASSDVTDQDTQYF.

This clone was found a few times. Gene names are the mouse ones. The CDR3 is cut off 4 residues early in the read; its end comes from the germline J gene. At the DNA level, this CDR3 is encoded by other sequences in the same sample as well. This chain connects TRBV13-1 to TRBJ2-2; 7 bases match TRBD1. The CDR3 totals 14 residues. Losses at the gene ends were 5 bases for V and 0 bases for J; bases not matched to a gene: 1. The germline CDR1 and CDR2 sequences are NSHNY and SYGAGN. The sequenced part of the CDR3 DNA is TGTGCCAGCAGCGGACAGGCAAACACCGGG. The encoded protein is CASSGQANTG. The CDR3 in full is CASSGQANTGQLYF.

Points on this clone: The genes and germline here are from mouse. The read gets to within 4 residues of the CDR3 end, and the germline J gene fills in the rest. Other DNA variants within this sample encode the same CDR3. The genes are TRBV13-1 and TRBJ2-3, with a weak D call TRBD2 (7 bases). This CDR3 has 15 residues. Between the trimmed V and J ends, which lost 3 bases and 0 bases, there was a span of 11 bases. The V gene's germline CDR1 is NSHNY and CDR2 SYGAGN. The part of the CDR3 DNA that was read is TGTGCCAGCAGTGGTCTGGGGGCTAGTGCAGAA. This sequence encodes CASSGLGASAE. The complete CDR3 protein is CASSGLGASAETLYF.